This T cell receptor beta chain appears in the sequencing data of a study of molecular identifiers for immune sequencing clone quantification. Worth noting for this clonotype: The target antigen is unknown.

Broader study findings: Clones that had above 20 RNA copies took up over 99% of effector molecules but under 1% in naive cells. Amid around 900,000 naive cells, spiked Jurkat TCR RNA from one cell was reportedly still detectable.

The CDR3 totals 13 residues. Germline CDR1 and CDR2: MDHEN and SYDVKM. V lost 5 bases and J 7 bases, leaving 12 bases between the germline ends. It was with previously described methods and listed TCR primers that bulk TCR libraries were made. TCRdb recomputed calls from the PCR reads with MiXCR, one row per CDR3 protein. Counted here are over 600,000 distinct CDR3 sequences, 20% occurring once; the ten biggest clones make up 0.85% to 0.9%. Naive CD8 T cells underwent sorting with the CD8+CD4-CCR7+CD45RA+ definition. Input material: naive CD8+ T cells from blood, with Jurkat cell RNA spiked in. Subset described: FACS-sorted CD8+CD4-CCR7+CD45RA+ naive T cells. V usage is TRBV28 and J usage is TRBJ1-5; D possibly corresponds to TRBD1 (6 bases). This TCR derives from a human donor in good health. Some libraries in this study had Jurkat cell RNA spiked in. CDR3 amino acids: CASSTGFSQPQHF. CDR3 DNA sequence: TGTGCCAGCAGTACAGGGTTCTCGCAGCCCCAGCATTTT.